One sample yielded the 16 T cell receptor beta chains listed below, sequenced in a study of tumor and adjacent non-tumor tissue in lung cancer. The template was RNA from unsorted bulk tissue. Distant lung tissue was collected more than 3 cm away from the tumor edge. Three rounds of nested PCR, following a modified ARM-PCR protocol, produced the TCRbeta library. TCRdb re-derived calls from the multiplex PCR reads in MiXCR, one entry per CDR3 protein. The sample lists roughly 90,000 distinct CDR3 sequences, approximately 73% occurring once. The sequencing sample was made of distant non-tumor lung tissue. Every receptor here comes from a woman aged 45 to 65 with non-small cell lung cancer.

This clonotype occurred a few times. Since no conserved phenylalanine or tryptophan closes the CDR3, a read error is the likely cause. The rearrangement links TRBV11-2 to TRBJ2-7, with 9 bases lining up with TRBD1. This CDR3 has 15 amino acids. Germline V gene lookup returns CDR1 SGHAT and CDR2 FQNNGV. CDR3 sequence reads: CVSGTGTGRTYEQYL. CDR3 bases: TGTGTCAGCGGCACCGGGACAGGGCGCACCTACGAGCAGTACTTA.

The chain is built from TRBV9 and TRBJ2-5; 10 bases line up with TRBD2. The CDR3 is made up of 18 amino acids. The germline gives CDR1 SGDLS, CDR2 YYNGEE. Unmatched junction bases numbered 14, after V lost 4 bases and J lost 2 bases. The CDR3 reads CASSPAPSGSPTQETQYF. CDR3 nucleotide sequence: TGTGCCAGCAGCCCAGCCCCTAGCGGGAGCCCCACTCAAGAGACCCAGTACTTC.

The V and J genes are TRBV5-1 and TRBJ2-7, with no clear D. The ends were cut back, 0 bases at V and 9 bases at J, with 16 bases in the middle. CDR1 is SGHRS and CDR2 is YFSETQ in the germline V gene. The CDR3 totals 14 residues. CDR3 nucleotides: TGCGCCAGCAGCTTGGAGTCCAGGAGTCACGGGCAGTACTTC. It translates to CASSLESRSHGQYF.

Remarks on this clonotype: Given a much more abundant clone one base away, this may be a read error. The chain employs TRBV30 and TRBJ2-6; TRBD1 matches 7 bases. The CDR3 covers 16 residues. Germline lookup yields CDR1 GTSNPN and CDR2 SVGIG (reference sequence). The CDR3 DNA reads as TGTGCCTGGGAAGCAGGACAGGTTTCTGGGGCCAACGCCCTGACTTTC. Its translation: CAWEAGQVSGANALTF.

As concerns this clonotype: An end of the junction does not agree with germline; a read error may underlie this. The chain uses TRBV12-3 or TRBV12-4 and TRBJ1-6; D is unresolved. The CDR3 is 16 residues long. CDR3 in amino acids: CTSSLVGGRLNSPLNF. The CDR3 DNA sequence: TGTACCAGCAGTTTAGTTGGTGGGCGGCTAAATTCACCCCTCAACTTT.

The table lists this clonotype with a few counts. The chain is built from TRBV5-1 and TRBJ2-3; no clear D. This CDR3 region has 15 residues. Germline V lookup: CDR1 SGHRS, CDR2 YFSETQ. The V gene lost 2 bases and the J gene lost 6 bases, with 16 bases spanning the gap. CDR3 sequence (DNA): TGCGCCAGCAGCTTAGGCGATACACAATTCGATACGCAGTATTTT. The encoded protein is CASSLGDTQFDTQYF.

As to this clonotype: Just one base apart from a much larger clone, this may be a read error. The chain is built from TRBV28 and TRBJ2-7, with TRBD1 matching over 10 bases. V shed 3 bases and J 3 bases; nucleotides not matched to a gene: 11. CDR3 size: 17 residues. Germline V gene lookup returns CDR1 MDHEN and CDR2 SYDVKM. In DNA, the CDR3 is TGTGCCAGCAGTTTCGCTTCGACGGGACAGGGGCTCTACGAGCAGTACTTC. Amino acids: CASSFASTGQGLYEQYF.

This clonotype was recorded once. At one end the junction does not follow the germline gene, possibly because of a read error. The chain uses TRBV5-1 and TRBJ2-2; 8 bases agree with TRBD2. This CDR3 region has 16 residues. Per the germline V gene, CDR1 is SGHRS and CDR2 is YFSETQ. The CDR3: CASTPGTSENTGKLFF. Written as DNA, the CDR3 is TGCGCCAGCACCCCAGGGACTAGTGAGAACACCGGGAAGCTGTTTTTT.

As concerns this clonotype: An end of the junction does not agree with germline; a read error may underlie this. V and J are TRBV6-6 and TRBJ2-3, with D possibly matching TRBD2 (6 bases). Per the germline V gene, CDR1 is MNHNY and CDR2 is SVGAGI (reference sequence). The CDR3 loop spans 14 amino acids. The CDR3: CASTPGGSIDTHYF. CDR3 sequence (DNA): TGTGCCAGCACCCCTGGAGGGTCGATAGATACGCATTATTTT.

Note on this clonotype: Germline and junction disagree at one end, which may indicate a read error. The genes are TRBV5-4 and TRBJ2-7; 13 bases match TRBD2. The germline gives CDR1 SGHNT, CDR2 YYREEE (reference sequence). CDR3 length equals 15 residues. This CDR3 is CASNPGLAGDGEQYF. CDR3 DNA sequence: TGTGCTAGCAACCCCGGACTAGCGGGAGATGGCGAGCAGTACTTC.

On this clonotype: Germline is not matched at one junction end, which may reflect a read error. J is TRBJ2-7 and V is TRBV6-5, with 8 bases lining up with TRBD2. Germline V gene data show CDR1 as MNHEY and CDR2 as SVGAGI. The CDR3 extends over 14 amino acids. CDR3 sequence reads: CVSCYSRGAHEQYF. As DNA, the CDR3 is TGTGTCAGCTGTTACTCGCGGGGGGCGCACGAGCAGTACTTC.

This clonotype was seen ten or more times. V and J are TRBV29-1 and TRBJ1-1, with 9 bases identical to TRBD1. The length of the CDR3 is 12 residues. Germline CDR1 SQVTM, CDR2 ANQGSEA. V shed 7 bases and J 5 bases; nucleotides not matched to a gene: 5. The CDR3 DNA is TGCAGCGGGGGACAGGGCGGGACTGAAGCTTTCTTT. This encodes CSGGQGGTEAFF.

On this clonotype: Its ends do not fully match the called genes, so a read error is possible. The chain links TRBV11-2 to TRBJ2-2, with D tentatively TRBD2 (6 bases). The CDR3 covers 12 residues. Germline CDR1 and CDR2: SGHAT and FQNNGV. The CDR3, as DNA: TGTGCCAGGAGCGAAGTCACCCGGGAGCTGCTTTTT. Translated: CARSEVTRELLF.

In the case of this clonotype: One end of the junction varies from germline; a read error may be responsible. V usage is TRBV4-1 and J usage is TRBJ1-1; a possible D gene is TRBD1 (5 bases). Germline V lookup: CDR1 MGHRA, CDR2 YSYEKL. This CDR3 region has 15 residues. The CDR3 spells CTSSQGRVAWTEAFF. In DNA, the CDR3 is TGCACCAGCAGCCAAGGCAGGGTTGCTTGGACTGAGGCTTTCTTT.

This clonotype was recorded a few times. The chain recombines TRBV29-1 with TRBJ2-3, with a possible D match to TRBD2 (6 bases). The CDR3 is made up of 14 amino acids. CDR1 is SQVTM and CDR2 is ANQGSEA in the germline V gene. Trimming took off 4 bases at V and 3 bases at J, with 14 bases between the two ends. The CDR3 DNA reads as TGCAGCGTTGCGTGGGCGGGACGGACAGATACGCAGTATTTT. Its protein is CSVAWAGRTDTQYF.

On this clonotype itself: At one end, the junction sequence differs from germline, possibly due to a read error. This sequence joins TRBV5-4 and TRBJ2-7; the D gene is possibly TRBD2 (6 bases). This CDR3 has 13 amino acids. The germline CDR1 and CDR2 sequences are SGHNT and YYREEE (reference sequence). CDR3 bases: TGCACAAGCAGCTTGACTAGTAACAACGAGCAGTACTTC. Protein: CTSSLTSNNEQYF.